This is a list of T cell receptor beta chains from one sample in a study of T cells in Graves' hyperthyroidism and ophthalmopathy. TCRdb re-derived calls from the multiplex PCR reads in MiXCR, one entry per CDR3 protein. Of roughly 580,000 distinct CDR3 sequences listed, roughly 14% are singletons. What was sequenced was blood. The receptors were gathered from a woman aged 30 to 39 with Graves' hyperthyroidism that later progressed to Graves' ophthalmopathy. CDR3s include the opening cysteine and the closing phenylalanine or tryptophan. D genes are given only for firm matches. Only part of the rows carry a size: once, few, many, or a class if the clone is expanded.

D	length	V	size	J	CDR3	DNA
TRBD1	15	TRBV9	.	TRBJ2-3	CASSVLQGGTDTQYF	TGTGCCAGCAGCGTTCTCCAGGGGGGCACAGATACGCAGTATTTT
TRBD2	14	TRBV4-1	few	TRBJ2-5	CASSPGEGQETQYF	TGCGCCAGCAGCCCTGGGGAGGGCCAAGAGACCCAGTACTTC
TRBD2	18	TRBV10-3	.	TRBJ2-1	CAIRSRTSGRGSHNEQFF	TGTGCCATCAGATCCCGGACTAGCGGGAGGGGATCCCACAATGAGCAGTTCTTC
.	17	TRBV5-1	.	TRBJ2-3	CSSSLDERPGGTETQYF	TGCTCCAGCAGCTTGGATGAGCGACCCGGGGGGACAGAGACGCAGTATTTT
TRBD2	16	TRBV11-2	many	TRBJ2-7	CASSSSRLAGEDEQYF	TGTGCCAGCAGCTCATCAAGACTAGCGGGGGAGGACGAGCAGTACTTC
.	15	TRBV5-1	many	TRBJ1-5	CASSLGSQGGQPQHF	TGCGCCAGCAGCTTGGGATCACAGGGTGGTCAGCCCCAGCATTTT
TRBD2	15	TRBV12-3/TRBV12-4	many	TRBJ2-3	CASSFTGGSTDTQYF	TGTGCCAGCAGTTTTACGGGAGGTTCCACAGATACGCAGTATTTT
.	13	TRBV7-3	many	TRBJ1-6	CASSFGVNSPLHF	TGTGCCAGCAGCTTTGGGGTAAATTCACCCCTCCACTTT
TRBD1	14	TRBV30	many	TRBJ1-5	CAWGVTGANQPQHF	TGTGCCTGGGGCGTGACAGGGGCAAATCAGCCCCAGCATTTT
.	14	TRBV11-3	many	TRBJ2-1	CASSPRTENNEQFF	TGTGCCAGCAGCCCGAGGACAGAAAACAATGAGCAGTTCTTC
.	15	TRBV2	many	TRBJ2-7	CASSVAGAREYEQYF	TGTGCCAGCAGTGTGGCGGGGGCGAGGGAATACGAGCAGTACTTC